The 18 T cell receptor beta chains below all came from one sample that was sequenced in a study of CD8 T cells in Susac syndrome. Reverse transcription of about 0.45 to 1 ug RNA was carried out with random hexamers. MiXCR, applied by TCRdb to the immunoSEQ multiplex PCR reads, yields one record per CDR3 protein. The sample yields tens of thousands of distinct CDR3 sequences, about 95% seen once. The sequenced material came from CD8+ T cells from PBMCs. The source of these receptors is a human donor with multiple sclerosis.

The V gene is TRBV13, the J gene TRBJ2-5, with TRBD2 matching over 14 bases. The V gene's germline CDR1 is PRHDT and CDR2 FYEKMQ (reference sequence). With 5 bases clipped from V and 5 bases from J, the junction kept 10 bases outside the gene matches. The CDR3 is made up of 17 amino acids. The CDR3: CASSPSRLAGGTETQYF. In DNA form, the CDR3 reads TGTGCCAGCAGCCCCTCTAGACTAGCGGGGGGGACGGAGACCCAGTACTTC.

The V gene is TRBV3-1, the J gene TRBJ1-4, with D perhaps matching TRBD1 (5 bases). Per the germline V gene, CDR1 is LGHDT and CDR2 is YNNKEL (reference sequence). The CDR3 contains 14 residues. V lost 0 bases, J lost 8 bases, and 10 bases lay in between. This chain's CDR3 is CASSQEEGHEKLFF. For the CDR3, the DNA is TGTGCCAGCAGCCAAGAGGAAGGACACGAAAAACTGTTTTTT.

The V call is TRBV6-1, the J call TRBJ2-6, with D perhaps matching TRBD1 or TRBD2 (5 bases each). Germline lookup yields CDR1 MNHNS and CDR2 SASEGT. CDR3 size: 19 residues. The V end was cut by 10 bases, the J end by 5 bases, with 30 bases between. This CDR3 reads CATTEQDSSLFGRANVLTF. The CDR3 DNA is TGTGCCACGACGGAGCAAGACAGCAGTCTCTTCGGGAGGGCCAACGTCCTGACTTTC.

This rearrangement joins TRBV12-3 or TRBV12-4 to TRBJ2-5; D is uncertain. The CDR3 runs to 12 residues. Trimming took off 6 bases at V and 8 bases at J, with 13 bases between the two ends. The CDR3 DNA is TGTGCCAGCAGCCTTATATGGGAAACCCAGTACTTC. The encoded protein is CASSLIWETQYF.

This chain's CDR3 is CASSTGEYYEAFF. CDR3 coding DNA: TGTGCCAGTAGTACCGGGGAATACTATGAGGCTTTCTTT. The chain employs TRBV19 and TRBJ1-1; no clear D. CDR3 length: 13 amino acids. CDR1 and CDR2 (germline): LNHDA, SQIVND (reference sequence). Trimming pared 4 bases from V and 11 bases from J, leaving 17 bases between.

This clonotype has just one count. The gene calls are TRBV7-6 and TRBJ2-5; D uncertain. Germline CDR1 and CDR2: SGHVS and FNYEAQ. Trimming pared 5 bases from V and 3 bases from J, leaving 10 bases between. The CDR3 spans 13 residues. The CDR3 DNA reads as TGTGCCAGCAGCCGCTATAGAGAAGAGACCCAGTACTTC. Amino acid sequence: CASSRYREETQYF.

The J gene is TRBJ2-5, the V gene TRBV12-3 or TRBV12-4; the D is unclear. This CDR3 is 14 amino acids long. V dropped 5 bases and J dropped 1 base, with 11 bases sitting between them. CDR3 sequence reads: CASSRSWSQETQYF. The CDR3, as DNA: TGTGCCAGCAGTAGGTCCTGGTCCCAAGAGACCCAGTACTTC.

J is TRBJ1-1 and V is TRBV12-3 or TRBV12-4; possible D gene TRBD1, 5 bases. CDR3 length: 14 residues. V gave up 7 bases and J gave up 4 bases, with 16 bases separating them. Here the CDR3 reads CASNLSGSGTEAFF. In DNA, the CDR3 is TGTGCCAGCAATCTTTCAGGGTCGGGCACTGAAGCTTTCTTT.

V usage is TRBV4-1 and J usage is TRBJ2-7, with D possibly called TRBD1 or TRBD2 (5 bases each). V lost 0 bases and J 6 bases, leaving 18 bases between the germline ends. Germline V CDR1 and CDR2: MGHRA, YSYEKL. This CDR3 comprises 16 residues. The CDR3 bases are TGCGCCAGCAGCCAAGACTCCGGGACGGGTTTATCCGAGCAGTACTTC. Protein: CASSQDSGTGLSEQYF.

A single count supports this clonotype. J is TRBJ2-5 and V is TRBV7-9; D unresolved. CDR3 size: 15 residues. V was clipped by 2 bases and J by 2 bases, with 12 bases between them. Germline lookup yields CDR1 SEHNR and CDR2 FQNEAQ (reference sequence). CDR3 bases: TGTGCCAGCAGCTTAATAAGGCCCTATCAAGAGACCCAGTACTTC. It translates to CASSLIRPYQETQYF.

This clonotype was recorded once. The chain carries TRBV30 and TRBJ2-5; 7 nucleotides align to TRBD1. Germline V gene data show CDR1 as GTSNPN and CDR2 as SVGIG (reference sequence). The CDR3 is 14 residues long. The junction had 11 bases not matched to a gene; V was cut back by 0 bases and J by 10 bases. In DNA, the CDR3 is TGTGCCTGGAGTGTAACCAGGGATCCAGGGGGCCAGTACTTC. This translates into CAWSVTRDPGGQYF.

A single count supports this clonotype. The rearrangement joins TRBV7-3 to TRBJ2-3; 10 nucleotides line up with TRBD2. The CDR3 loop spans 16 amino acids. Germline trimming cut 1 base from V and 4 bases from J; bases unmatched to any gene: 5. Germline CDR1 SGHTA, CDR2 FQGTGA. The CDR3 loop is CASSLIAGGISDTQYF. The CDR3 nucleotides read TGTGCCAGCAGCTTAATAGCGGGGGGAATTTCAGATACGCAGTATTTT.

This clonotype showed up just once. The chain uses TRBV23-1 and TRBJ1-5, with 7 bases identical to TRBD1. TRBV23-1 is an ORF, with its function uncertain. The CDR3 contains 18 residues. Trimming cost V 2 bases and J 6 bases; bases outside gene matches: 16. The CDR3 nucleotides read TGCGCCAGCAGTCAAACCCCGCCGGGACAGCGCACCAGTCAGCCCCAGCATTTT. Translating it yields CASSQTPPGQRTSQPQHF.

This sequence joins TRBV7-9 and TRBJ1-2; possible D gene TRBD1, 5 bases. Per the germline V gene, CDR1 is SEHNR and CDR2 is FQNEAQ (reference sequence). There are 16 residues in the CDR3. The germline V and J ends were trimmed by 6 bases and 8 bases, with 25 bases remaining between them. CDR3 sequence reads: CASSPLSWRGSEGYTF. For the CDR3, the DNA is TGTGCCAGCAGTCCCCTTAGTTGGCGGGGGTCGGAGGGCTACACCTTC.

The genes are TRBV6-5 and TRBJ2-3; 12 bases fit TRBD2. Unmatched junction bases numbered 5, after V lost 6 bases and J lost 4 bases. The CDR3 loop spans 15 amino acids. Germline V gene data show CDR1 as MNHEY and CDR2 as SVGAGI. CDR3 DNA sequence: TGTGCCAGCAGCCGGCTAGCGGGAGGGGCAGATACGCAGTATTTT. This encodes CASSRLAGGADTQYF.

V usage is TRBV6-5 and J usage is TRBJ1-2; TRBD1 agrees at 7 bases. Germline values: CDR1 MNHEY, CDR2 SVGAGI. The J segment lost 8 bases and the V segment lost 5 bases, leaving 11 bases of the junction unmatched. CDR3 size: 14 residues. The CDR3 here is CASSPQGGGGGYTF. CDR3 DNA sequence: TGTGCCAGCAGTCCCCAGGGGGGGGGCGGCGGCTACACCTTC.

V gene TRBV12-3 or TRBV12-4 combines with J gene TRBJ1-1; TRBD1 matches 8 bases. The trim removed 5 bases at V and 5 bases at J, leaving 10 bases unmatched. The CDR3 length is 15 residues. CDR3 sequence reads: CASSVNRDRRTEAFF. The CDR3 DNA follows: TGTGCCAGCAGTGTCAATAGGGACAGGAGGACTGAAGCTTTCTTT.

The V gene is TRBV6-2 or TRBV6-3, the J gene TRBJ2-7; D unclear. In germline, CDR1 is MNHEY, CDR2 SVGEGT. This CDR3 is built from 11 residues. V shed 6 bases and J shed 4 bases, with 7 bases lying between them. The CDR3 nucleotides read TGTGCCAGCAGACATTATTACGAGCAGTACTTC. Protein product: CASRHYYEQYF.